This T cell receptor beta chain came from a study of blood T cell repertoires in COVID-19. About the research overall: Acute-phase and convalescent COVID-19 samples originated in the United States, Italy and Spain.

Libraries were prepared by immunoSEQ multiplex PCR; TCRdb keeps only in-frame clonotypes and omits some of them. The sample lists over 300,000 clones; approximately 83% were seen once. CDR3 length: 16 amino acids. Germline assignment: CDR1 SGHVS and CDR2 FQNEAQ. The germline V and J ends were trimmed by 5 bases and 8 bases, with 21 bases remaining between them. Those enrolled, adults aged roughly 18 to 89 years, came from roughly 22 US areas. The source material was PBMCs or T cells enriched from blood (not recorded which). The sequence was obtained from a man aged 25-45 years who had recovered from COVID-19. The gene calls are TRBV7-8 and TRBJ1-4; no clear D gene. CDR3 loop: CASSETLPALKEKLFF. DNA of the CDR3: TGTGCCAGCAGCGAAACCCTCCCAGCGCTCAAGGAAAAACTGTTTTTT.